Listed below are T cell receptor beta chains from one sample, sequenced in a study of monozygotic twins with inflammatory bowel disease. With the 5' RACE reads reprocessed, TCRdb shows one record per CDR3 protein and no DNA. In total, the table holds around 400,000 distinct CDR3 sequences. Sequencing was done on a sample of blood. The source is a human donor with ulcerative colitis or Crohn's disease, or a healthy co-twin of an affected twin (not recorded which). Both conserved end residues are part of each CDR3.

length	J	V	CDR3
12	TRBJ2-7	TRBV5-1	CASSAREGEEYF
18	TRBJ2-1	TRBV29-1	CSVGEFTGLAGIYNEQFF
13	TRBJ1-5	TRBV29-1	CSVELGVNQPQHF
15	TRBJ2-7	TRBV5-1	CASSATGTGGNEQYF
14	TRBJ1-2	TRBV12-3/TRBV12-4	CASSLSVNNGGYTF
14	TRBJ1-4	TRBV4-1	CASSPDGDNEKLFF
15	TRBJ2-5	TRBV3-1	CASSQDGRTKETQYF
14	TRBJ1-6	TRBV5-4	CASSLAGNNSPLHF
18	TRBJ2-1	TRBV5-8	CASSLAPLAGAFYNEQFF
12	TRBJ2-3	TRBV30	CALAGRTDTQYF
17	TRBJ2-2	TRBV15	CATSRDIGRGNTGELFF
14	TRBJ2-7	TRBV5-1	CASKLGTGLYEQYF
13	TRBJ2-2	TRBV12-3/TRBV12-4	CASSIMSTGELFF
13	TRBJ2-5	TRBV14	CASSSEWLMTQYF
13	TRBJ1-4	TRBV5-1	CASSLEGDEKLFF
17	TRBJ2-3	TRBV13	CASSLVETSPRVDTQYF
14	TRBJ2-7	TRBV29-1	CSVVRDRGLYEQYF
15	TRBJ2-7	TRBV5-1	CASKGTPGRNYEQYF
15	TRBJ2-7	TRBV4-3	CASSQDGGQVYEQYF
16	TRBJ1-1	TRBV20-1	CSANVRVRGRRTEAFF
11	TRBJ2-1	TRBV4-1	CASSPGDEQFF
16	TRBJ2-1	TRBV7-2	CASSLRLAGGYNEQFF
14	TRBJ2-5	TRBV15	CATSRGSSEETQYF
14	TRBJ2-5	TRBV5-1	CASSLAMGSGSQYF
16	TRBJ1-5	TRBV28	CASSLVPTGGRQPQHF
15	TRBJ2-3	TRBV20-1	CSALTIPLSTDTQYF
14	TRBJ2-7	TRBV25-1	CASSGGQWVAEQYF
15	TRBJ1-5	TRBV29-1	CSVVLGNPASQPQHF
16	TRBJ2-2	TRBV5-1	CASSLATGANTGELFF